Below, 26 T cell receptor beta chains from the same sample are listed, as sequenced in a study of blood T cell repertoires in COVID-19 (TCRdb year 2020). The receptor library was made with the immunoSEQ multiplex PCR assay. TCRdb mirrors the immuneACCESS table, restricted to in-frame sequences. Some clones are absent from its copies; in checked studies, under half trace to an unresolved V gene, and the reason for the others is unknown. Here the sample has more than 350,000 clones; 70% to 90% occur a single time. The ten most abundant clones make up approximately 1.3% of the sample. The sample comprised PBMCs or T cells enriched from blood (not recorded which). Receptors originate from a woman aged 18 to 35 who had been exposed to COVID-19.

This sequence joins TRBV27 and TRBJ2-7; the match to TRBD1 covers 10 bases. The length of the CDR3 is 16 residues. Germline values: CDR1 MNHEY, CDR2 SMNVEV (reference sequence). After removal of 2 bases from V and 5 bases from J, the junction contained 9 bases not matched to a gene. The CDR3 is CASSLVPPDRGHEQYF. CDR3 nucleotide sequence: TGTGCCAGCAGTTTAGTCCCCCCCGACAGGGGGCACGAGCAGTACTTC.

The rearrangement uses TRBV28 and TRBJ1-2; TRBD1 might be the D (5 bases). This CDR3 contains 15 residues. The V end was cut by 3 bases, the J end by 1 base, with 12 bases between. Germline values: CDR1 MDHEN, CDR2 SYDVKM. CDR3 sequence (DNA): TGTGCCAGCAGTTTGGTACAGGAAGTTAACTATGGCTACACCTTC. Encoded protein: CASSLVQEVNYGYTF.

The gene calls are TRBV11-2 and TRBJ2-3; 11 positions match TRBD2. Losses at the gene ends were 3 bases for V and 5 bases for J; bases not matched to a gene: 7. The CDR3 is made up of 16 amino acids. The germline CDR1 and CDR2 sequences are SGHAT and FQNNGV. This CDR3 reads CASSFTSGSLKDTQYF. Written as DNA, the CDR3 is TGTGCCAGCAGCTTCACTAGCGGGAGTCTAAAAGATACGCAGTATTTT.

The V gene is TRBV18, the J gene TRBJ2-1; 9 bases are a match to TRBD2. V was pared by 2 bases and J by 3 bases, with 5 bases of the junction left unmatched. CDR1 is KGHSH, CDR2 LQKENI, per germline. CDR3 length: 16 residues. CDR3 coding DNA: TGTGCCAGCTCACCATCGCGGGGGGGGAGCTACAATGAGCAGTTCTTC. Its translation is CASSPSRGGSYNEQFF.

The V and J genes are TRBV5-8 and TRBJ1-6; 8 positions match TRBD1. V dropped 2 bases and J dropped 10; count of bases not matched to a gene: 8. This CDR3 has 15 amino acids. CDR1 is SGHTS, CDR2 YDEGEE, per germline. CDR3 loop: CASSFIPGGESPLHF. DNA of the CDR3: TGTGCCAGCAGCTTCATTCCAGGGGGCGAGTCACCCCTCCACTTT.

This rearrangement joins TRBV7-9 to TRBJ1-5; maybe TRBD1 (6 bases). Germline-derived CDR1 and CDR2 are SEHNR and FQNEAQ (reference sequence). V lost 5 bases and J lost 5, with 19 bases in between. There are 16 residues in the CDR3. CDR3 sequence: CASSIYRGGVDQPQHF. In DNA form, the CDR3 reads TGTGCCAGCAGCATCTACAGAGGGGGAGTCGATCAGCCCCAGCATTTT.

The J gene is TRBJ2-7, the V gene TRBV4-1, with 10 nucleotides matching TRBD1. With 6 bases clipped from V and 1 base from J, the junction kept 0 bases outside the gene matches. The germline V gene encodes CDR1 MGHRA and CDR2 YSYEKL. The CDR3 is made up of 13 amino acids. The CDR3 coding sequence is TGCGCCAGCAGGGACAGGGGGTCCTACGAGCAGTACTTC. Translating it yields CASRDRGSYEQYF.

The J gene is TRBJ2-1, the V gene TRBV19; no definite D call. CDR1 is LNHDA, CDR2 SQIVND, per germline (reference sequence). The germline V and J ends were trimmed by 6 bases and 6 bases, with 24 bases remaining between them. The CDR3 totals 17 residues. The CDR3 reads CASSFSPSRGIPNEQFF. In nucleotides, the CDR3 is TGTGCCAGTAGCTTCTCCCCTTCACGAGGCATCCCCAATGAGCAGTTCTTC.

The genes are TRBV19 and TRBJ1-1; a possible D gene is TRBD1 (6 bases). V lost 7 bases and J 4 bases, leaving 28 bases between the germline ends. The CDR3 runs 18 residues. Germline V gives CDR1 LNHDA, CDR2 SQIVND (reference sequence). The chain's CDR3 is CASTMGWGIGQKITEAFF. In DNA form, the CDR3 reads TGTGCCAGTACCATGGGGTGGGGAATTGGACAGAAGATCACTGAAGCTTTCTTT.

J is TRBJ1-5 and V is TRBV2; no reliable D call. CDR1 SNHLY and CDR2 FYNNEI come from the germline V gene. The CDR3 totals 13 residues. Trimming removed 7 bases at V and 4 bases at J, with 11 bases between. The CDR3 DNA reads TGTGCCAGCACTAGGTCGGGGAATCAGCCCCAGCATTTT. This sequence encodes CASTRSGNQPQHF.

This clone has only one observation. The chain carries TRBV28 and TRBJ2-7; D is perhaps TRBD1 (6 bases). Trimming pared 7 bases from V and 6 bases from J, leaving 13 bases between. This CDR3 spans 12 amino acids. The germline V gene has CDR1 MDHEN and CDR2 SYDVKM. CDR3 nucleotides: TGTGCCAGCACCAACCCCAGGGGCGAGCAGTACTTC. Translation: CASTNPRGEQYF.

The chain recombines TRBV3-1 (or the pseudogene TRBV3-2) with TRBJ2-3; 12 bases line up with TRBD2. The V gene's germline CDR1 is LGHDT and CDR2 YNNKEL (reference sequence). The length of the CDR3 is 15 residues. J was trimmed by 2 bases and V by 5 bases; bases with no gene match: 2. CDR3 residues: CASSGLAGHTDTQYF. The CDR3 nucleotides read TGTGCCAGCAGCGGACTAGCGGGACACACAGATACGCAGTATTTT.

The chain has TRBV7-9 and TRBJ2-7; 8 nucleotides agree with TRBD1. Germline assignment: CDR1 SEHNR and CDR2 FQNEAQ (reference sequence). V lost 4 bases to trimming and J lost 4 bases; unmatched junction nucleotides: 6. The CDR3 runs to 14 residues. As DNA, the CDR3 is TGTGCCAGCAGCTCCTCCCGGGACAGGTACGAGCAGTACTTC. Encoded protein: CASSSSRDRYEQYF. The variable domain in full, with the rest retrieved from reference TRBV7-9 and TRBJ2-7, is DTGVSQNPRHKITKRGQNVTFRCDPISEHNRLYWYRQTLGQGPEFLTYFQNEAQLEKSRLLSDRFSAERPKGSFSTLEIQRTEQGDSAMYLCASSSSRDRYEQYFGPGTRLTVT.

This clone has only a few counts. The chain employs TRBV2 and TRBJ1-5; the match to TRBD1 covers 9 bases. Germline CDR1 reads SNHLY; CDR2 reads FYNNEI. V lost 5 bases and J lost 2; bases outside the gene matches: 4. The CDR3 is 15 amino acids. The CDR3 sequence is CASSLTGGGNQPQHF. CDR3 DNA sequence: TGTGCCAGCAGTTTGACAGGGGGGGGCAATCAGCCCCAGCATTTT. Based on the CDR3 plus reference TRBV2 and TRBJ1-5, the full variable domain is EPEVTQTPSHQVTQMGQEVILRCVPISNHLYFYWYRQILGQKVEFLVSFYNNEISEKSEIFDDQFSVERPDGSNFTLKIRSTKLEDSAMYFCASSLTGGGNQPQHFGDGTRLSIL.

The table lists this clone with a count of one. The V gene is TRBV27, the J gene TRBJ1-2; D is uncertain. Per germline, CDR1 MNHEY and CDR2 SMNVEV (reference sequence). Deletions cut 5 bases from V and 7 bases from J, with 17 bases between. The CDR3 runs to 14 residues. For the CDR3, the DNA is TGTGCCAGCAGTCTAAAGCCGTTACGACTTGGCTACACCTTC. Translation gives CASSLKPLRLGYTF.

This chain connects TRBV5-8 to TRBJ2-3, with D possibly TRBD1 on 6 matching bases. Trimming took off 4 bases at V and 1 base at J, with 13 bases between the two ends. This CDR3 spans 15 amino acids. Looked up from germline, CDR1 is SGHTS and CDR2 is YDEGEE. CDR3 protein: CASSTTGFRTDTQYF. The CDR3 DNA sequence: TGTGCCAGCAGCACTACAGGGTTCCGCACAGATACGCAGTATTTT.

The chain is built from TRBV3-1 (or the pseudogene TRBV3-2) and TRBJ2-7, with D possibly TRBD1 on 5 matching bases. From germline, CDR1 is LGHDT and CDR2 YNNKEL (reference sequence). The ends were cut back, 5 bases at V and 0 bases at J, with 11 bases in the middle. This CDR3 comprises 14 residues. The CDR3 DNA sequence: TGTGCCAGCAGCTCTTGGGGCAGCTCCTACGAGCAGTACTTC. It is translated as CASSSWGSSYEQYF.

The rearrangement uses TRBV7-2 and TRBJ1-5, with D uncertain. CDR1 is SGHTA, CDR2 FQGNSA, per germline. The CDR3 has 17 residues. V lost 1 base and J lost 6, with 19 bases in between. CDR3 amino acids: CASSLVGSGRTSQPQHF. The CDR3 DNA reads as TGTGCCAGCAGCTTAGTAGGGTCCGGGAGGACGAGTCAGCCCCAGCATTTT.

The gene calls are TRBV28 and TRBJ2-2; possible D gene TRBD2, 6 bases. Per germline, CDR1 MDHEN and CDR2 SYDVKM. V lost 4 bases and J 8 bases, leaving 14 bases between the germline ends. The CDR3 has 14 residues. CDR3 region: CASSSGRPSGELFF. The CDR3 DNA follows: TGTGCCAGCAGTTCGGGGAGGCCGTCGGGGGAGCTGTTTTTT.

The gene calls are TRBV6-5 and TRBJ1-6; the D gene is possibly TRBD1 (5 bases). Trimming stripped 6 bases from V and 1 base from J, with 7 bases between. This CDR3 is 14 amino acids long. Germline CDR1 is MNHEY and CDR2 is SVGAGI. The CDR3 protein is CASRGGSYNSPLHF. The CDR3 region has the DNA TGTGCCAGCAGGGGGGGGTCCTATAATTCACCCCTCCACTTT.

CDR3 loop: CASRRDRDFNNQPQHF. The CDR3 DNA reads TGTGCCAGCAGACGGGACAGGGATTTTAACAATCAGCCCCAGCATTTT. The chain links TRBV21-1 to TRBJ1-5; the DNA was not used to check the table's D call, TRBD1. TRBV21-1 is designated a pseudogene. The CDR3 length is 16 residues.

This sequence joins TRBV25-1 and TRBJ2-7; D perhaps matches TRBD1 (5 bases). CDR1 and CDR2 (germline): MGHDK, SYGVNS. V lost 8 bases and J lost 0, with 11 bases in between. The CDR3 spans 13 residues. Here the CDR3 reads CASEDSASYEQYF. The CDR3 DNA follows: TGTGCCAGCGAAGACAGCGCCTCCTACGAGCAGTACTTC.

DNA for the CDR3: TGTGCCAGCAGTGACGGACAGGGGTACACAGATACGCAGTATTTT. Its translation is CASSDGQGYTDTQYF. The chain joins TRBV6-1 to TRBJ2-3; 9 bases match TRBD1. The germline gives CDR1 MNHNS, CDR2 SASEGT. V was clipped by 3 bases and J by 2 bases; unmatched bases: 3. There are 15 residues in the CDR3.

This clone turned up a few times. V gene TRBV4-1 combines with J gene TRBJ1-3, with 11 bases identical to TRBD1. J was trimmed by 4 bases and V by 2 bases; bases with no gene match: 16. CDR3 size: 20 residues. Per germline, CDR1 MGHRA and CDR2 YSYEKL. Written as DNA, the CDR3 is TGCGCCAGCAGCCAAATCACCGGGACAGGGGGACAACAGCGAGGAAACACCATATATTTT. Encoded protein: CASSQITGTGGQQRGNTIYF.

The genes are TRBV3-1 (or the pseudogene TRBV3-2) and TRBJ2-7; 10 bases are shared with TRBD2. J gave up 3 bases and V 4 bases, and 3 bases lay outside the gene matches. CDR1 and CDR2 (germline): LGHDT, YNNKEL (reference sequence). The CDR3 sequence is 14 residues long. The CDR3 nucleotides are TGTGCCAGCAGCCGACTAGCGGGCGTCTACGAGCAGTACTTC. This encodes CASSRLAGVYEQYF.

The chain has TRBV6-4 and TRBJ1-6; perhaps TRBD1 as D (5 bases). V was pared by 2 bases and J by 10 bases, with 9 bases between. The CDR3 consists of 13 residues. The V gene's germline CDR1 is MRHNA and CDR2 SNTAGT. In DNA, the CDR3 is TGTGCCAGCAGTGACCAGGGAGGGTCACCCCTCCACTTT. This sequence encodes CASSDQGGSPLHF.